This T cell receptor (beta chain) comes out of a study of beta chain features in type 1 diabetes. Notes on the study in general: A closer apparent resemblance between naive, central memory and Treg TCRB repertoires was seen in patients than in healthy donors. Diminished insertions and augmented deletions at VDJ junctions characterized type 1 diabetes patients. TCRB CDR3s were moderately but significantly shorter in Type 1 diabetes patients in all four CD4+ subsets.

The V gene lost 2 bases and the J gene lost 11 bases, with 13 bases spanning the gap. The CDR3 is made up of 12 amino acids. Germline V lookup: CDR1 GTSNPN, CDR2 SVGIG (reference sequence). Every sorted population was more than 98% pure. In this sample, this clone turned up a few times. Its antigen is unknown. Every isolated RNA sample was fully reverse transcribed, so sequencing captured expressed TCRB transcripts. Each sample of naive, central memory or regulatory T cells had, on average, about 3.57 million reads. The repertoire was sequenced with immunoSEQ multiplex PCR; TCRdb's copy has only in-frame clones and lacks some. The sample contains 250,000 to 300,000 clones, roughly a quarter of which appear only once.

Sequences were obtained from naive CD4+ T cells from blood. This sequence joins TRBV30 and TRBJ1-5; unclear D gene. The source of this sequence is a woman in her 30s with type 1 diabetes. The CDR3 reads CAWSPISGAQHF. Written as DNA, the CDR3 is TGTGCCTGGAGTCCCATATCCGGGGCCCAGCATTTT.